A single T cell receptor beta chain is shown here with its context. The CDR3 loop spans 14 amino acids. The V gene end was trimmed by 6 bases and the J gene end by 1 base; junction bases not matched to a gene: 4. Germline-derived CDR1 and CDR2 are SGHNT and YYREEE (reference sequence). These data are taken from a study of blood T cell repertoires in COVID-19. Study-wide context: Collection of acute and convalescent COVID-19 samples took place in the United States, Italy and Spain. Sources were T cells, B-cell-depleted T cells, or PBMCs; the material itself was cDNA or gDNA.

Authors' processing steps: Cell counts per sample came from amplifying reference gene primers. Using immunoSEQ multiplex PCR, the repertoire was profiled, and TCRdb retains in-frame clones only, with some absent. That table gives V, J and clone size, and the DNA gave D and trimming. The data hold roughly 250,000 clones, with more than 65% observed a single time. This rearrangement joins TRBV5-4 to TRBJ1-3, with 7 bases identical to TRBD1. The clonotype originates from a woman in her thirties or forties with active or convalescent COVID-19. Sequencing was carried out using peripheral blood. CDR3 loop: CASKGAPSGNTIYF. CDR3 bases: TGTGCCAGCAAGGGGGCGCCTTCTGGAAACACCATATATTTT. Drawing the rest from reference TRBV5-4 and TRBJ1-3, the complete variable domain is ETGVTQSPTHLIKTRGQQVTLRCSSQSGHNTVSWYQQALGQGPQFIFQYYREEENGRGNFPPRFSGLQFPNYSSELNVNALELDDSALYLCASKGAPSGNTIYFGEGSWLTVV.